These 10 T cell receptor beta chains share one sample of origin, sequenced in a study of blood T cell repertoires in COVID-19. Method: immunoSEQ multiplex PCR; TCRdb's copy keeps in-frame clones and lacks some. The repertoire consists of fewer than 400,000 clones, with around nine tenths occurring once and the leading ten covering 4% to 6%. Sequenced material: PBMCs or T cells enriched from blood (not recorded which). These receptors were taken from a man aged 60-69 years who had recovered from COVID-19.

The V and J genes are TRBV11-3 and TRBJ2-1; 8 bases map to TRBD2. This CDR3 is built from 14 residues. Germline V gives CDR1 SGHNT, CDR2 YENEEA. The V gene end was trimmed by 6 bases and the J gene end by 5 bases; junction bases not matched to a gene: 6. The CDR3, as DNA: TGTGCCAGCAGTTTTAGCGGGATTAACAATGAGCAGTTCTTC. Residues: CASSFSGINNEQFF.

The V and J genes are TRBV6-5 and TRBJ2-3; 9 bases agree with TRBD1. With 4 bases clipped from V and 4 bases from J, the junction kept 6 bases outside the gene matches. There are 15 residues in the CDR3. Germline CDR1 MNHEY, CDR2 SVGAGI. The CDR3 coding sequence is TGTGCCAGCAGTTCTCCGGGACAGGGTCCAGATACGCAGTATTTT. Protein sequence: CASSSPGQGPDTQYF.

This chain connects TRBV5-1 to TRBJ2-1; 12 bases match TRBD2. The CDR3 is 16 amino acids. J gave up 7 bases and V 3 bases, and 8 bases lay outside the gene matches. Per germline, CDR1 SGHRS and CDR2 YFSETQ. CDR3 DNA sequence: TGCGCCAGCAGCTCTGGACTAGCGGGATCCGGGAATGAGCAGTTCTTC. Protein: CASSSGLAGSGNEQFF.

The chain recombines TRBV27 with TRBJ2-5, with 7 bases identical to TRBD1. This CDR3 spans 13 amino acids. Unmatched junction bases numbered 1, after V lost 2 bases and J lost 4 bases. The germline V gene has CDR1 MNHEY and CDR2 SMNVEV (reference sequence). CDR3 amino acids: CASSLRGPETQYF. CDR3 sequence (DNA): TGTGCCAGCAGTTTAAGGGGGCCAGAGACCCAGTACTTC.

This chain's CDR3 is CASSWLAGGPSADTQYF. The CDR3, as DNA: TGTGCCAGCAGCTGGCTTGCGGGAGGGCCGAGCGCAGATACGCAGTATTTT. The chain couples TRBV7-3 to TRBJ2-3; 9 nucleotides match TRBD2. The junction had 12 bases not matched to a gene; V was cut back by 4 bases and J by 4 bases. The V gene's germline CDR1 is SGHTA and CDR2 FQGTGA. The CDR3 has 17 amino acids.

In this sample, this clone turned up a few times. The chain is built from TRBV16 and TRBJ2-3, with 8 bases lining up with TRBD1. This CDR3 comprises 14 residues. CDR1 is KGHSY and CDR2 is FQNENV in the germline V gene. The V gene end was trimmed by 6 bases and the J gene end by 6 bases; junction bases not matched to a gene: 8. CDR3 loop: CASRGQGGLDTQYF. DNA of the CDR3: TGTGCCAGCAGAGGACAGGGAGGATTGGATACGCAGTATTTT.

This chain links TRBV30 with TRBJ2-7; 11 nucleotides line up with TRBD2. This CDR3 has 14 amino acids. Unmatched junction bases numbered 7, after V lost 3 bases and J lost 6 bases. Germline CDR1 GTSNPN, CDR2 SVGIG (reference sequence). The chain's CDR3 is CAWRVAGGSGEQYF. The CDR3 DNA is TGTGCCTGGAGGGTAGCGGGAGGGAGTGGCGAGCAGTACTTC.

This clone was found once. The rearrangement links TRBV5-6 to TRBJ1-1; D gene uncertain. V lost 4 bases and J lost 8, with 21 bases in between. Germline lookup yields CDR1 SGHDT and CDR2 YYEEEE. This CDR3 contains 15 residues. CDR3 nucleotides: TGTGCCAGCAGCCTGGCAGCGGGGTCCCTTGGGGAAGCTTTCTTT. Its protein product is CASSLAAGSLGEAFF.

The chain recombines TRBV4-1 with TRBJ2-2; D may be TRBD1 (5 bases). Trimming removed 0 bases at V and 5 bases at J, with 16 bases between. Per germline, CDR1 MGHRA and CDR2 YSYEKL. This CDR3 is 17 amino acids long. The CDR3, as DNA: TGCGCCAGCAGCCAAGATCCCGACAGACACACTACCGGGGAGCTGTTTTTT. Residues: CASSQDPDRHTTGELFF.

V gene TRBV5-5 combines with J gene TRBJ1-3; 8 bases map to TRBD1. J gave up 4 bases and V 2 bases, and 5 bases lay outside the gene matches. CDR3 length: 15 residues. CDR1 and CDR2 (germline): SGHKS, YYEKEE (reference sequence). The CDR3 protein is CASSFQGAKGNTIYF. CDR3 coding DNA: TGTGCCAGCAGCTTTCAGGGGGCAAAGGGAAACACCATATATTTT.